Each of the 2 T cell receptor beta chains below was sequenced from the same sample in a study of CD8+CD57+ T cells in acquired aplastic anemia. Both TCR beta VDJ combination and CDR3 sequence profiling were carried out. Genomic DNA was the template for this profiling. TCRdb fed the reads into MiXCR, producing one record per CDR3 protein. This sample carries about 170,000 distinct CDR3 sequences, approximately 40% of them seen once, and the ten largest clones take about 1.1%. Specimen: sorted CD4+, CD8+, or CD8+CD57+ T cells (not recorded which) from PBMCs. The receptors stem from a human donor in good health.

The chain employs TRBV10-1 and TRBJ1-1, with 7 bases fitting TRBD1. J lost 3 bases, V lost 6 bases, and 4 bases had no gene match. The CDR3 loop spans 13 amino acids. The V gene's germline CDR1 is WNHNN and CDR2 SYGVQD (reference sequence). The CDR3: CASRLTGHTEAFF. Written as DNA, the CDR3 is TGCGCCAGCAGATTGACAGGGCACACTGAAGCTTTCTTT.

CDR3 region: CAIEPRADYGYTF. The CDR3 DNA is TGTGCCATTGAGCCCCGGGCGGACTATGGCTACACCTTC. The rearrangement joins TRBV24-1 to TRBJ1-2; unclear D gene. The CDR3 runs to 13 residues. Trimming cost V 11 bases and J 3 bases, with 15 bases left between them. CDR1 and CDR2 (germline): KGHDR, SFDVKD.